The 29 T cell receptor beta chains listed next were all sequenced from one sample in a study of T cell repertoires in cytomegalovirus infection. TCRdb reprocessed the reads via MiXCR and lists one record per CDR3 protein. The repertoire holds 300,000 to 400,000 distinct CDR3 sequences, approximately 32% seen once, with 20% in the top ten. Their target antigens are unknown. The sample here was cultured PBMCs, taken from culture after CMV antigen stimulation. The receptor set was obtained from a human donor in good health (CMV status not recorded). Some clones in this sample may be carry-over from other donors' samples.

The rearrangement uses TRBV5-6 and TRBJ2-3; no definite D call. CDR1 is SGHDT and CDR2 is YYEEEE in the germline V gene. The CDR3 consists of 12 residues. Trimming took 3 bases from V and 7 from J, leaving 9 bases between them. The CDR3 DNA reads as TGTGCCAGCAGCTCCAGCAGAAATACGCAGTATTTT. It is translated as CASSSSRNTQYF.

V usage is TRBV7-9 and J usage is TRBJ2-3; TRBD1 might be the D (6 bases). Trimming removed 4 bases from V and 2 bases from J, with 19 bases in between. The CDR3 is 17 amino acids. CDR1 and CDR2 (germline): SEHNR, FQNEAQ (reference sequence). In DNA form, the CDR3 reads TGTGCCAGCAGCTACAGGGTTGGCGTAGACCCCACAGATACGCAGTATTTT. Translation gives CASSYRVGVDPTDTQYF.

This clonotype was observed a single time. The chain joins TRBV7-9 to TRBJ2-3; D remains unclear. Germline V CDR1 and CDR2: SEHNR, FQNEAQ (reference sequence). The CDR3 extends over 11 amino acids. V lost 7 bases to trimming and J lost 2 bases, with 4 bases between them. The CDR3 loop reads CASTHTDTQYF. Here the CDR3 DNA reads TGTGCCAGCACCCACACAGATACGCAGTATTTT.

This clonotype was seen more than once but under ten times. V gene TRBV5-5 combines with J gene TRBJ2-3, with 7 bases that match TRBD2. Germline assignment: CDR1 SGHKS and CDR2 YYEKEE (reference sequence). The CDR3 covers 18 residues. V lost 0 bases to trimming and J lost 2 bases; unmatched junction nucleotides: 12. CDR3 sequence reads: CASSLVSVLAAPTDTQYF. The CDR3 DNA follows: TGTGCCAGCAGCTTGGTGTCGGTGCTAGCGGCCCCCACAGATACGCAGTATTTT.

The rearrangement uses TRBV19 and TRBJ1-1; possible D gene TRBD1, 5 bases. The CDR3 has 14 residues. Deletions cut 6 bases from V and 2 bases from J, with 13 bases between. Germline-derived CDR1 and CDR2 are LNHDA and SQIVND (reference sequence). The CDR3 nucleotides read TGTGCCAGTAGACAAAGGGGACTTAACACTGAAGCTTTCTTT. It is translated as CASRQRGLNTEAFF.

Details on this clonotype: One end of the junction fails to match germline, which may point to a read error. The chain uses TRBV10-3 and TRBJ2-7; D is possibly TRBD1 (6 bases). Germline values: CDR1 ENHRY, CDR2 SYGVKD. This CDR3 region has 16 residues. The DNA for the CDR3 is TGTGCCATCTCCACGACCGGGACAACCGCCTCCTACGGGCAGTACTTC. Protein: CAISTTGTTASYGQYF.

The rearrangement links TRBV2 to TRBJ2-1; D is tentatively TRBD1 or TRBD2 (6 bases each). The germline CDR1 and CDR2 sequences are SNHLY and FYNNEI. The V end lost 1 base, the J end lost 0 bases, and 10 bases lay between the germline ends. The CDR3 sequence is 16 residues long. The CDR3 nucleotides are TGTGCCAGCAGTGAAGGAGGGGGGCGCTCCTACAATGAGCAGTTCTTC. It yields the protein CASSEGGGRSYNEQFF.

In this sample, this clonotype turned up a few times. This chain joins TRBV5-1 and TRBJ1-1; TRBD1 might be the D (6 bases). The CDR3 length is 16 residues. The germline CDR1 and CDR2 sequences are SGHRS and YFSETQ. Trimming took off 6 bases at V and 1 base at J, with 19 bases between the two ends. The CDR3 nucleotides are TGCGCCAGCAACCCCCGGATGGACAGCTCGAACACTGAAGCTTTCTTT. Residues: CASNPRMDSSNTEAFF.

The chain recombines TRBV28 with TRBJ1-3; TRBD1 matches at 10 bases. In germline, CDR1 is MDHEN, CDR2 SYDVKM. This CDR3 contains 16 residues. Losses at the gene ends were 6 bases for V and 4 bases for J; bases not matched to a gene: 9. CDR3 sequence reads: CASSPGQGISGNTIYF. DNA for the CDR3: TGTGCCAGCAGCCCGGGACAGGGGATTTCGGGAAACACCATATATTTT.

CDR3 sequence: CASSFTRTGGMDEQFF. The CDR3 region has the DNA TGTGCCAGCAGCTTCACCAGGACAGGGGGCATGGATGAGCAGTTCTTC. The V call is TRBV7-2, the J call TRBJ2-1, with 11 bases identical to TRBD1. Germline values: CDR1 SGHTA, CDR2 FQGNSA. The V segment lost 3 bases and the J segment 8 bases; nucleotides outside the gene matches: 9. The CDR3 runs to 16 residues.

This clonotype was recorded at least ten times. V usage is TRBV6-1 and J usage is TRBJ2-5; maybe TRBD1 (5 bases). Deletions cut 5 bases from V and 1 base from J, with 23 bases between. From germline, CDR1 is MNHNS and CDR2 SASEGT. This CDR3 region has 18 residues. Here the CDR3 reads CASSLQFRQNLPQETQYF. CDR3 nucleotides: TGTGCCAGCAGTCTCCAATTCCGACAGAACCTCCCCCAAGAGACCCAGTACTTC.

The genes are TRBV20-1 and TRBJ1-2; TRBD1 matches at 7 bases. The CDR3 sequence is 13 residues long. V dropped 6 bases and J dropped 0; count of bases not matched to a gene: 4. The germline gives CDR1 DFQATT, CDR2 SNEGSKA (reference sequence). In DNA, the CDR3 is TGCAGTGCCCTACAGGGGCCTAACTATGGCTACACCTTC. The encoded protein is CSALQGPNYGYTF.

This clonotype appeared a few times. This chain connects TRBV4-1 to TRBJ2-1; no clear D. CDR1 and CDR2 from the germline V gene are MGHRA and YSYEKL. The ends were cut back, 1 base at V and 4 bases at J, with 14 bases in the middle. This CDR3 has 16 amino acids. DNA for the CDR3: TGCGCCAGCAGCCAAGTGGATCTACTTGTATACAATGAGCAGTTCTTC. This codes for CASSQVDLLVYNEQFF.

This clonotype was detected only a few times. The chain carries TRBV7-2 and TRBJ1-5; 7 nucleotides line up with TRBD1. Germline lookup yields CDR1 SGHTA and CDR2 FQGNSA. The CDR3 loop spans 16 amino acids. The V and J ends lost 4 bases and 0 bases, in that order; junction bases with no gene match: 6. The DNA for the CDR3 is TGTGCCAGCAGCTCCCTTAGGGGGCTTAGCAATCAGCCCCAGCATTTT. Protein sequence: CASSSLRGLSNQPQHF. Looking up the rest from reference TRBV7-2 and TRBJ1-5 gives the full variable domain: GAGVSQSPSNKVTEKGKDVELRCDPISGHTALYWYRQSLGQGLEFLIYFQGNSAPDKSGLPSDRFSAERTGGSVSTLTIQRTQQEDSAVYLCASSSLRGLSNQPQHFGDGTRLSIL.

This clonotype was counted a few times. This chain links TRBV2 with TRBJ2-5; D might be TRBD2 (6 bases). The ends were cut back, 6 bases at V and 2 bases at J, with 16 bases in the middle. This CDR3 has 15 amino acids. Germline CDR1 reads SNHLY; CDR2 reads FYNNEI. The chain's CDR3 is CASSPTGVSQETQYF. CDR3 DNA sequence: TGTGCCAGCAGCCCAACGGGAGTATCTCAAGAGACCCAGTACTTC.

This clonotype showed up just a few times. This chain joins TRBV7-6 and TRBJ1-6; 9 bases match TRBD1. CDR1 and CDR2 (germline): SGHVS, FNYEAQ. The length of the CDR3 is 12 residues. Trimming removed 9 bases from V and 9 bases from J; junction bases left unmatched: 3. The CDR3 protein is CASRQGGSPLHF. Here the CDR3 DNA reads TGTGCCAGTCGACAGGGGGGTTCACCCCTCCACTTT.

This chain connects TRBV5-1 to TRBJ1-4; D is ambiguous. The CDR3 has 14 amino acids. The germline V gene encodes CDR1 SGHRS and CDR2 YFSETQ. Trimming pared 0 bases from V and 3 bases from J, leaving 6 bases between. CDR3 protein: CASSLVTPNEKLFF. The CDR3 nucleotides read TGCGCCAGCAGCTTGGTTACTCCTAATGAAAAACTGTTTTTT.

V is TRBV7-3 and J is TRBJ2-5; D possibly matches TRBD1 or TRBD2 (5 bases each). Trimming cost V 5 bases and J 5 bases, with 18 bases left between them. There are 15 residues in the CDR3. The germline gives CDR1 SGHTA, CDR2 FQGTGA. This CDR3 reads CASSATGTPGETQYF. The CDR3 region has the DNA TGTGCCAGCAGCGCCACCGGGACCCCGGGGGAGACCCAGTACTTC.

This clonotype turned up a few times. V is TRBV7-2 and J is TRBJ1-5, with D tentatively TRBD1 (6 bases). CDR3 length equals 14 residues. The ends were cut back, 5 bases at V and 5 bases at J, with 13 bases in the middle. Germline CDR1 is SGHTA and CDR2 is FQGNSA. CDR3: CASSPGGVDQPQHF. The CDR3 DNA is TGTGCCAGCAGCCCTGGGGGCGTGGATCAGCCCCAGCATTTT.

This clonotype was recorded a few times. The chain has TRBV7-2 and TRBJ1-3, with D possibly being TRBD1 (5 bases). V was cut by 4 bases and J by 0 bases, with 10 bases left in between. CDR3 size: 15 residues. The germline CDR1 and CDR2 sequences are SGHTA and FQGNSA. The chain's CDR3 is CASSSRGISGNTIYF. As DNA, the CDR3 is TGTGCCAGCAGCTCCCGGGGGATCTCTGGAAACACCATATATTTT.

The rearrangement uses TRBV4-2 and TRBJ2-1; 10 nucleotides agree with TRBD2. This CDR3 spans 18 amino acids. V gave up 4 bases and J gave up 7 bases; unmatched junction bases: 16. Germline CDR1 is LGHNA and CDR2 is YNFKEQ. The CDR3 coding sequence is TGTGCCAGCAGCCCAGAGGTCTCTAGCGGGAGTTGGGGGAATGAGCAGTTCTTC. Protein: CASSPEVSSGSWGNEQFF.

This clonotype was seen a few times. DNA for the CDR3: TGTGCCAGTAGTGAAACCGGGACAGGGGTTAATTCACCCCTCCACTTT. Protein: CASSETGTGVNSPLHF. V and J are TRBV19 and TRBJ1-6; TRBD1 agrees at 10 bases. Losses at the gene ends were 5 bases for V and 6 bases for J; bases not matched to a gene: 7. CDR1 and CDR2 from the germline V gene are LNHDA and SQIVND (reference sequence). The CDR3 is made up of 16 amino acids.

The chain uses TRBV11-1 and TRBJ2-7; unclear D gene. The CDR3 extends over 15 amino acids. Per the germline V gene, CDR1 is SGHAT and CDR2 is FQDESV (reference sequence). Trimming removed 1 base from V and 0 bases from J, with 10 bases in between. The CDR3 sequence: CASSLGRTASYEQYF. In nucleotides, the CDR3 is TGTGCCAGCAGCTTAGGGCGGACGGCCTCCTACGAGCAGTACTTC.

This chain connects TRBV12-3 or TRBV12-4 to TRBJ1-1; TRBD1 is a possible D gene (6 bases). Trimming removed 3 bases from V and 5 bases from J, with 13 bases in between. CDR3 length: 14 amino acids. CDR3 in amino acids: CASSFRRGGTEAFF. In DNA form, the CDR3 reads TGTGCCAGCAGTTTTCGAAGGGGGGGGACTGAAGCTTTCTTT.

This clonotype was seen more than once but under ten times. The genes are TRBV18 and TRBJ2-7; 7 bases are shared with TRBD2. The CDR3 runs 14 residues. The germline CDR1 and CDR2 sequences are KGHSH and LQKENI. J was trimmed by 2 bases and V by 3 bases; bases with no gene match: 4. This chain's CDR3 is CASSPGLPTYEQYF. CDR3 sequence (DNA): TGTGCCAGCTCACCGGGACTACCGACCTACGAGCAGTACTTC.

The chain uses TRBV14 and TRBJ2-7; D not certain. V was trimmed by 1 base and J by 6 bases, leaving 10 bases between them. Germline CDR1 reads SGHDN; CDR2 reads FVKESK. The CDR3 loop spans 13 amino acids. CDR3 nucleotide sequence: TGTGCCAGCAGCCAAGTTGAAGCACTCGAGCAGTACTTC. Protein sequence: CASSQVEALEQYF.

The CDR3 region has the DNA TGTGCCAGCAGTTACCCGGGGCAGGGAGACACTGAAGCTTTCTTT. Translating gives CASSYPGQGDTEAFF. The chain links TRBV6-6 to TRBJ1-1; TRBD1 might be the D (5 bases). The length of the CDR3 is 15 residues. Trimming took 2 bases from V and 3 from J, leaving 13 bases between them. In germline, CDR1 is MNHNY, CDR2 SVGAGI (reference sequence).

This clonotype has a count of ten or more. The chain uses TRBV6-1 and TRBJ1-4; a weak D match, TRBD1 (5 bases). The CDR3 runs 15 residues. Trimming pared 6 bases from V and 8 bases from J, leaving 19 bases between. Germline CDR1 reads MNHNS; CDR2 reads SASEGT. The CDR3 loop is CASRLLDTLMEKLFF. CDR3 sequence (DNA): TGTGCCAGCAGACTTTTGGACACCCTGATGGAAAAACTGTTTTTT.

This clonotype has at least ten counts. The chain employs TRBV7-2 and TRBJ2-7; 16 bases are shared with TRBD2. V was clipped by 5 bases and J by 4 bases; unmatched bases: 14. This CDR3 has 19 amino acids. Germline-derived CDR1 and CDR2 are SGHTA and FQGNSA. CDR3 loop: CASSAGTSGRANTRYEQYF. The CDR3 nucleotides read TGTGCCAGCAGCGCCGGGACTAGCGGGAGGGCCAACACCCGATACGAGCAGTACTTC. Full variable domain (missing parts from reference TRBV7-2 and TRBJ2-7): GAGVSQSPSNKVTEKGKDVELRCDPISGHTALYWYRQSLGQGLEFLIYFQGNSAPDKSGLPSDRFSAERTGGSVSTLTIQRTQQEDSAVYLCASSAGTSGRANTRYEQYFGPGTRLTVT.